These 21 T cell receptor beta chains were sequenced from one sample in a study of T-cell memory formation after mild COVID-19. TCRdb processed the 5' RACE reads anew with MiXCR; each CDR3 protein has one entry. The table shows 560,000 or so distinct CDR3 sequences, with approximately 15% occurring only once. Material for sequencing was PBMCs or a T cell subset sorted from them (not recorded which). Source of these receptors: an adult woman who had mild COVID-19 (a few samples of this study predate the infection). Cell type and time point are not known.

The table lists this clonotype with a count of one. V and J are TRBV5-1 and TRBJ2-1; D not resolved. V lost 2 bases and J 9 bases, leaving 18 bases between the germline ends. From germline, CDR1 is SGHRS and CDR2 YFSETQ. CDR3 size: 15 residues. The CDR3, as DNA: TGCGCCAGCAGCTTCGACCGGGTGCCAATATCTGAGCAGTTCTTC. Amino acid sequence: CASSFDRVPISEQFF.

This clonotype was observed a handful of times. The chain links TRBV24-1 to TRBJ2-3, with 10 bases lining up with TRBD1. J lost 4 bases, V lost 5 bases, and 5 bases had no gene match. This CDR3 comprises 15 residues. Germline lookup yields CDR1 KGHDR and CDR2 SFDVKD. CDR3 sequence: CATSGTGGLADTQYF. The CDR3 DNA sequence: TGTGCCACCAGTGGGACAGGGGGTCTTGCAGATACGCAGTATTTT.

The CDR3: CASSHSLNGDQHF. In nucleotides, the CDR3 is TGTGCCAGCAGCCACAGCTTAAACGGGGACCAGCATTTT. The rearrangement links TRBV14 to TRBJ1-5; D not certain. This CDR3 has 13 residues. Trimming cost V 3 bases and J 12 bases, with 15 bases left between them. Germline-derived CDR1 and CDR2 are SGHDN and FVKESK.

This clonotype was recorded many times. The rearrangement joins TRBV4-1 to TRBJ2-1; D tentatively reads TRBD1 or TRBD2 (5 bases each). CDR1 and CDR2 (germline): MGHRA, YSYEKL. V lost 1 base, J lost 5 bases, and 12 bases lay in between. CDR3 length: 15 amino acids. CDR3 in amino acids: CASSQGPGHDNEQFF. Written as DNA, the CDR3 is TGCGCCAGCAGCCAAGGCCCGGGGCACGACAATGAGCAGTTCTTC.

There are a few counts of this clonotype. The rearrangement uses TRBV20-1 and TRBJ2-7, with 8 bases that match TRBD1. V lost 2 bases, J lost 0 bases, and 6 bases stayed unmatched. Germline assignment: CDR1 DFQATT and CDR2 SNEGSKA (reference sequence). The CDR3 sequence is 15 residues long. This CDR3 is CSARRRDRSSYEQYF. The CDR3 bases are TGCAGTGCTAGAAGACGGGACAGGAGCTCCTACGAGCAGTACTTC.

This clonotype was observed a few times. CDR3 bases: TGCGCCAGCAGCCCCGAACTGGCTGGGGCCAACGTCCTGACTTTC. Its translation: CASSPELAGANVLTF. V and J are TRBV5-1 and TRBJ2-6; no clear D gene. V shed 4 bases and J shed 2 bases, with 10 bases lying between them. The CDR3 extends over 15 amino acids. CDR1 and CDR2 (germline): SGHRS, YFSETQ. Using reference TRBV5-1 and TRBJ2-6 for the parts outside the CDR3, the full variable domain is KAGVTQTPRYLIKTRGQQVTLSCSPISGHRSVSWYQQTPGQGLQFLFEYFSETQRNKGNFPGRFSGRQFSNSRSEMNVSTLELGDSALYLCASSPELAGANVLTFGAGSRLTVL.

This clonotype has more than one count but fewer than ten. V gene TRBV27 combines with J gene TRBJ1-4; D not resolved. The CDR3 length is 14 residues. Trimming took 6 bases from V and 0 from J, leaving 8 bases between them. The V gene's germline CDR1 is MNHEY and CDR2 SMNVEV (reference sequence). The CDR3 loop reads CASSRLATNEKLFF. CDR3 bases: TGTGCCAGCAGCCGTTTAGCAACTAATGAAAAACTGTTTTTT.

The table lists this clonotype with a few counts. This sequence joins TRBV2 and TRBJ1-1; tentatively, D is TRBD1 (5 bases). From germline, CDR1 is SNHLY and CDR2 FYNNEI. V lost 9 bases and J 7 bases, leaving 18 bases between the germline ends. The CDR3 is made up of 13 amino acids. CDR3 loop: CARDTFYTSEAFF. The CDR3, as DNA: TGTGCCAGGGACACCTTCTATACTAGTGAAGCTTTCTTT.

This clonotype was seen a few times. The rearrangement joins TRBV4-1 to TRBJ2-7; 7 bases fit TRBD2. The V segment lost 1 base and the J segment 7 bases; nucleotides outside the gene matches: 10. The CDR3 runs to 15 residues. CDR1 is MGHRA, CDR2 YSYEKL, per germline. CDR3 coding DNA: TGCGCCAGCAGCCAAGCCCTCGGGGGGAGGGAGGAGCAGTACTTC. This translates into CASSQALGGREEQYF.

The rearrangement links TRBV11-2 to TRBJ2-7, with D perhaps being TRBD1 or TRBD2 (5 bases each). Between the trimmed V and J ends, which lost 0 bases and 0 bases, there was a span of 24 bases. CDR1 is SGHAT, CDR2 FQNNGV, per germline. This CDR3 spans 20 amino acids. CDR3 bases: TGTGCCAGCAGCTTAGAACCGGGACGGGTGACAACATCATACTCCTACGAGCAGTACTTC. It yields the protein CASSLEPGRVTTSYSYEQYF.

This clonotype was seen more than once but under ten times. V usage is TRBV30 and J usage is TRBJ2-7; D possibly uses TRBD1 or TRBD2 (6 bases each). Germline V gene lookup returns CDR1 GTSNPN and CDR2 SVGIG (reference sequence). The ends were cut back, 3 bases at V and 1 base at J, with 10 bases in the middle. This CDR3 region has 13 residues. The CDR3 DNA reads as TGTGCCTGGAGCCGAGGGGGGTCCTACGAGCAGTACTTC. Translated, it gives CAWSRGGSYEQYF.

This clonotype came up a few times. V and J are TRBV3-1 and TRBJ2-2, with D possibly being TRBD1 or TRBD2 (6 bases each). Germline V CDR1 and CDR2: LGHDT, YNNKEL (reference sequence). Trimming removed 1 base from V and 7 bases from J, with 10 bases in between. The CDR3 loop spans 14 amino acids. CDR3: CASSQGGAGGELFF. DNA for the CDR3: TGTGCCAGCAGCCAAGGGGGGGCCGGCGGGGAGCTGTTTTTT.

The CDR3 loop is CASNLRQTPNTEAFF. CDR3 nucleotide sequence: TGTGCCAGCAACCTACGACAGACCCCGAACACTGAAGCTTTCTTT. The rearrangement uses TRBV12-3 or TRBV12-4 and TRBJ1-1; weak D call: TRBD1 (5 bases). The CDR3 extends over 15 amino acids. The ends were cut back, 7 bases at V and 1 base at J, with 16 bases in the middle.

This clonotype was observed a handful of times. The V call is TRBV29-1, the J call TRBJ2-3; D uncertain. V was pared by 3 bases and J by 4 bases, with 5 bases between. The CDR3 loop spans 11 amino acids. Germline values: CDR1 SQVTM, CDR2 ANQGSEA. The CDR3 protein is CSVEGSDTQYF. CDR3 bases: TGCAGCGTTGAGGGCTCAGATACGCAGTATTTT.

The V call is TRBV6-2 or TRBV6-3, the J call TRBJ2-6, with no clear D. V lost 5 bases and J lost 4, with 9 bases in between. The CDR3 contains 14 residues. CDR1 MNHEY and CDR2 SVGEGT come from the germline V gene. CDR3 nucleotide sequence: TGTGCCAGCAGTCCTACGACCGGGGCCAACGTCCTGACTTTC. The encoded protein is CASSPTTGANVLTF.

This clonotype was recorded many times. J is TRBJ2-5 and V is TRBV18; no clear D. Per germline, CDR1 KGHSH and CDR2 LQKENI. V was clipped by 3 bases and J by 2 bases, with 4 bases between them. The CDR3 is made up of 12 amino acids. The CDR3 sequence: CASSPRQETQYF. In nucleotides, the CDR3 is TGTGCCAGCTCACCCCGACAAGAGACCCAGTACTTC.

This clonotype has a handful of counts. The gene calls are TRBV7-2 and TRBJ2-5, with D possibly matching TRBD2 (6 bases). The germline V gene encodes CDR1 SGHTA and CDR2 FQGNSA. The CDR3 covers 11 residues. Between the trimmed V and J ends, which lost 4 bases and 7 bases, there was a span of 7 bases. CDR3 protein: CASSYGGTQYF. Here the CDR3 DNA reads TGTGCCAGCAGCTACGGGGGGACCCAGTACTTC.

The chain uses TRBV3-1 and TRBJ1-5, with a tentative D call TRBD1 (6 bases). Trimming left V 3 bases short and J 6 bases short, with 9 bases between. Germline CDR1 LGHDT, CDR2 YNNKEL (reference sequence). The CDR3 totals 13 residues. The CDR3 spells CASSHGGPQPQHF. CDR3 DNA: TGTGCCAGCAGCCACGGGGGGCCTCAGCCCCAGCATTTT. The entire variable domain, with the rest obtained from reference TRBV3-1 and TRBJ1-5, is as follows: DTAVSQTPKYLVTQMGNDKSIKCEQNLGHDTMYWYKQDSKKFLKIMFSYNNKELIINETVPNRFSPKSPDKAHLNLHINSLELGDSAVYFCASSHGGPQPQHFGDGTRLSIL.

This clonotype showed up just a few times. The chain uses TRBV12-3 or TRBV12-4 and TRBJ2-7; a weak D match, TRBD2 (6 bases). The CDR3 is 15 amino acids. V lost 5 bases and J lost 3, with 17 bases in between. The CDR3 DNA reads TGTGCCAGCAGTCCCGCCGGGGCGGGACGCTACGAGCAGTACTTC. Translating it yields CASSPAGAGRYEQYF.

The chain is built from TRBV5-1 and TRBJ2-1, with D perhaps matching TRBD1 or TRBD2 (5 bases each). Between the trimmed V and J ends, which lost 0 bases and 4 bases, there was a span of 17 bases. This CDR3 has 17 residues. The germline gives CDR1 SGHRS, CDR2 YFSETQ. CDR3 in amino acids: CASSLEKGPNLYNEQFF. In nucleotides, the CDR3 is TGCGCCAGCAGCTTGGAAAAGGGACCAAACCTTTACAATGAGCAGTTCTTC.

This clonotype was counted only a few times. V and J are TRBV9 and TRBJ2-7, with 9 bases aligning to TRBD2. Trimming at V came to 4 bases and at J to 4 bases, leaving 6 bases not matched to a gene. In germline, CDR1 is SGDLS, CDR2 YYNGEE. This CDR3 contains 14 residues. The CDR3 DNA is TGTGCCAGCAGCCCAGAGGGACTAGCATACGAGCAGTACTTC. This encodes CASSPEGLAYEQYF.